Presented here are 19 T cell receptor beta chains from one specimen sequenced in a study of blood T cell repertoires in COVID-19 (TCRdb year 2020). Library prep was done by the immunoSEQ multiplex PCR assay. TCRdb re-hosts the immuneACCESS table, in-frame sequences only. Its copies lack some clones; in the studies checked, an unresolved V gene accounts for under half of them, and the cause for the rest is not known. The sample contains 75,000 to 100,000 clones, around nine tenths of them found a single time. About 5% of the sample lies in the top ten. Sequencing was carried out using peripheral blood. The origin of the receptors is a woman aged 80 or over with acute or convalescent COVID-19.

The chain combines TRBV24-1 with TRBJ2-3; D unresolved. V was pared by 4 bases and J by 0 bases, with 7 bases between. This CDR3 region has 14 residues. CDR1 and CDR2 from the germline V gene are KGHDR and SFDVKD. The CDR3 here is CATSDPSSTDTQYF. DNA of the CDR3: TGTGCCACCAGTGACCCTTCGAGCACAGATACGCAGTATTTT.

The rearrangement joins TRBV5-1 to TRBJ2-2; possibly TRBD2 for D (6 bases). The germline CDR1 and CDR2 sequences are SGHRS and YFSETQ. V gave up 0 bases and J gave up 6 bases, with 12 bases separating them. The CDR3 has 15 residues. The CDR3 sequence is CASSLAGSAAGELFF. The CDR3 DNA reads as TGCGCCAGCAGCTTGGCCGGGAGTGCGGCCGGGGAGCTGTTTTTT.

The rearrangement links TRBV27 to TRBJ2-3; 9 nucleotides agree with TRBD2. V shed 7 bases, J shed 0 bases, and the junction held 8 bases outside the gene matches. The germline gives CDR1 MNHEY, CDR2 SMNVEV (reference sequence). The CDR3 has 16 amino acids. DNA for the CDR3: TGTGCCAGCAAGAGGGCGGGGGGGCTTAGCACAGATACGCAGTATTTT. Amino acid sequence: CASKRAGGLSTDTQYF.

The rearrangement joins TRBV27 to TRBJ1-2; D unclear. Germline V gene data show CDR1 as MNHEY and CDR2 as SMNVEV (reference sequence). The CDR3 is 13 amino acids. Trimming pared 2 bases from V and 6 bases from J, leaving 10 bases between. The CDR3 here is CASSLKVRDGYTF. As DNA, the CDR3 is TGTGCCAGCAGTTTAAAGGTCCGGGATGGCTACACCTTC.

The chain has TRBV3-1 (or the pseudogene TRBV3-2) and TRBJ2-7; TRBD1 agrees at 10 bases. V shed 1 base, J shed 0 bases, and the junction held 9 bases outside the gene matches. The CDR3 extends over 18 amino acids. CDR1 LGHDT and CDR2 YNNKEL come from the germline V gene (reference sequence). The CDR3 DNA is TGTGCCAGCAGCCAAGGTCCGGGACAGGGGTTTAGCTCCTACGAGCAGTACTTC. Protein: CASSQGPGQGFSSYEQYF.

This chain joins TRBV4-3 and TRBJ1-5, with 8 nucleotides matching TRBD1. V was clipped by 0 bases and J by 6 bases; unmatched bases: 7. In germline, CDR1 is LGHNA, CDR2 YSLEER. The CDR3 is made up of 16 amino acids. The DNA for the CDR3 is TGCGCCAGCAGCCAAGATCTCGGACAGGGAGGTCAGCCCCAGCATTTT. Translated, it gives CASSQDLGQGGQPQHF.

The chain links TRBV11-3 to TRBJ2-3, with 11 bases fitting TRBD1. Germline V gives CDR1 SGHNT, CDR2 YENEEA. Trimming at V came to 1 base and at J to 5 bases, leaving 8 bases not matched to a gene. The CDR3 contains 17 residues. In DNA, the CDR3 is TGTGCCAGCAGCTTAGGGCGTTGGGACAGGGGGGAAGATACGCAGTATTTT. Its translation is CASSLGRWDRGEDTQYF. The full variable domain, completed using reference TRBV11-3 and TRBJ2-3, is EAGVVQSPRYKIIEKKQPVAFWCNPISGHNTLYWYLQNLGQGPELLIRYENEEAVDDSQLPKDRFSAERLKGVDSTLKIQPAELGDSAVYLCASSLGRWDRGEDTQYFGPGTRLTVL.

This rearrangement joins TRBV2 to TRBJ2-3; the match to TRBD1 covers 9 bases. Germline trimming cut 5 bases from V and 3 bases from J; bases unmatched to any gene: 9. Germline V gene data show CDR1 as SNHLY and CDR2 as FYNNEI. The CDR3 runs 16 residues. CDR3 bases: TGTGCCAGCAGTATCCTGACAGGGGGTGGGACAGATACGCAGTATTTT. Translated: CASSILTGGGTDTQYF.

The chain has TRBV19 and TRBJ2-1; 8 bases align to TRBD1. This CDR3 is built from 17 residues. With V trimmed by 2 bases and J by 6 bases, 12 bases remained unmatched. Germline values: CDR1 LNHDA, CDR2 SQIVND (reference sequence). The CDR3 region has the DNA TGTGCCAGTAGTATAACCAGGGGGCGTAGGATGATCAATGAGCAGTTCTTC. Residues: CASSITRGRRMINEQFF.

This clone is a singleton in its sample. This chain uses TRBV2 with TRBJ1-4, with D possibly matching TRBD1 (5 bases). Per germline, CDR1 SNHLY and CDR2 FYNNEI. The CDR3 consists of 11 residues. The V gene lost 8 bases and the J gene lost 8 bases, with 9 bases spanning the gap. In DNA form, the CDR3 reads TGTGCCAGCCAGGGTAGAGAAAAACTGTTTTTT. It translates to CASQGREKLFF.

This clone is a singleton in its sample. The CDR3 sequence: CASSLAFGELFF. CDR3 in DNA: TGTGCCAGCAGTCTAGCGTTCGGGGAGCTGTTTTTT. The rearrangement joins TRBV2 to TRBJ2-2, with a tentative D call TRBD2 (6 bases). This CDR3 has 12 residues. Deletions cut 5 bases from V and 7 bases from J, with 8 bases between. CDR1 is SNHLY, CDR2 FYNNEI, per germline.

The chain carries TRBV3-1 (or the pseudogene TRBV3-2) and TRBJ2-1; maybe TRBD2 (5 bases). The ends were cut back, 3 bases at V and 14 bases at J, with 14 bases in the middle. This CDR3 contains 12 residues. In germline, CDR1 is LGHDT, CDR2 YNNKEL (reference sequence). CDR3 coding DNA: TGTGCCAGCAGCCACTCCGGGAATCGAGAGTTCTTC. This translates into CASSHSGNREFF.

The chain joins TRBV2 to TRBJ2-3, with 12 bases that match TRBD2. V dropped 6 bases and J dropped 6; count of bases not matched to a gene: 7. Germline values: CDR1 SNHLY, CDR2 FYNNEI. The CDR3 extends over 15 amino acids. CDR3 amino acids: CASRPGLAGRDTQYF. The CDR3 DNA sequence: TGTGCCAGCAGACCCGGACTAGCGGGACGCGATACGCAGTATTTT.

CDR3 in DNA: TGCAGCGTTGAAGTTGGGACAGGATATGGCTACACCTTC. Protein product: CSVEVGTGYGYTF. The chain carries TRBV29-1 and TRBJ1-2; 8 positions agree with TRBD1. There are 13 residues in the CDR3. J lost 5 bases, V lost 1 base, and 3 bases had no gene match. CDR1 and CDR2 from the germline V gene are SQVTM and ANQGSEA.

The chain has TRBV5-6 and TRBJ2-7; 7 bases match TRBD1. Germline V gives CDR1 SGHDT, CDR2 YYEEEE. V dropped 0 bases and J dropped 1; count of bases not matched to a gene: 10. The CDR3 has 17 residues. The CDR3 DNA is TGTGCCAGCAGCTTGGGGGCCGTAGGGGGCAGGTCCTACGAGCAGTACTTC. This gives the protein CASSLGAVGGRSYEQYF.

The chain has TRBV6-4 and TRBJ2-3; 11 bases are a match to TRBD2. This CDR3 comprises 16 residues. Germline V gene data show CDR1 as MRHNA and CDR2 as SNTAGT. The junction had 5 bases not matched to a gene; V was cut back by 4 bases and J by 2 bases. The CDR3 sequence: CASSVSSGGLTDTQYF. The CDR3 DNA reads TGTGCCAGCAGTGTTTCTAGCGGGGGGCTCACAGATACGCAGTATTTT.

This chain joins TRBV27 and TRBJ1-2, with D possibly being TRBD1 (6 bases). This CDR3 comprises 15 residues. The germline V gene has CDR1 MNHEY and CDR2 SMNVEV (reference sequence). The V and J ends lost 5 bases and 4 bases respectively, with 17 bases between them. The CDR3 nucleotides read TGTGCCAGCAGTGGGGTGGGGGCCCCTGGCTATGGCTACACCTTC. Translating gives CASSGVGAPGYGYTF.

This clone has only a few counts. This chain connects TRBV15 to TRBJ1-3, with 8 bases fitting TRBD1. The CDR3 has 18 amino acids. V shed 0 bases and J 4 bases; nucleotides not matched to a gene: 11. Germline values: CDR1 LNHNV, CDR2 YYDKDF (reference sequence). CDR3 in DNA: TGTGCCACCAGCAGAGAAGGGTGGGGGGACAGGAAAGGAAACACCATATATTTT. The encoded protein is CATSREGWGDRKGNTIYF. The variable domain in full, completed from reference TRBV15 and TRBJ1-3, reads DAMVIQNPRYQVTQFGKPVTLSCSQTLNHNVMYWYQQKSSQAPKLLFHYYDKDFNNEADTPDNFQSRRPNTSFCFLDIRSPGLGDTAMYLCATSREGWGDRKGNTIYFGEGSWLTVV.

The sample holds one count of this clone. The chain links TRBV5-1 to TRBJ2-1; a possible D gene is TRBD2 (6 bases). Looked up from germline, CDR1 is SGHRS and CDR2 is YFSETQ. The CDR3 runs to 14 residues. V was cut by 0 bases and J by 10 bases, with 14 bases left in between. CDR3 bases: TGCGCCAGCAGCTTGGCCGAGGAGGGCGAGGAGCAGTTCTTC. It yields the protein CASSLAEEGEEQFF. Drawing the rest from reference TRBV5-1 and TRBJ2-1, the complete variable domain is KAGVTQTPRYLIKTRGQQVTLSCSPISGHRSVSWYQQTPGQGLQFLFEYFSETQRNKGNFPGRFSGRQFSNSRSEMNVSTLELGDSALYLCASSLAEEGEEQFFGPGTRLTVL.